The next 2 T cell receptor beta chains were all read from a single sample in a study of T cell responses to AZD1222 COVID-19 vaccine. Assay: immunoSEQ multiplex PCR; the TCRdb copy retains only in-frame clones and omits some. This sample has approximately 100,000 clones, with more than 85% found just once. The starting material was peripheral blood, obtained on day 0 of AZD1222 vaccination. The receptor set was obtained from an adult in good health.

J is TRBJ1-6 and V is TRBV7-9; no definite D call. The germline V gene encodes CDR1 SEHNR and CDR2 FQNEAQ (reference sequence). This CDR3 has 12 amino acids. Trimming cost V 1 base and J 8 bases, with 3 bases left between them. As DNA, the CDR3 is TGTGCCAGCAGCTTAGGGGATTCACCCCTCCACTTT. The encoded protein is CASSLGDSPLHF.

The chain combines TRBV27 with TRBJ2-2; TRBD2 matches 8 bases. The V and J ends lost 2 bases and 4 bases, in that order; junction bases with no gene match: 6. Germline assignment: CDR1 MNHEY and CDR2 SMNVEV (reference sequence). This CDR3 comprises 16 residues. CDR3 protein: CASSLGGTSLTGELFF. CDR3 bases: TGTGCCAGCAGTTTAGGCGGGACTAGTCTCACCGGGGAGCTGTTTTTT.